This record concerns one T cell receptor (beta chain) sequence. From germline, CDR1 is SQVTM and CDR2 ANQGSEA. Trimming stripped 4 bases from V and 1 base from J, with 11 bases between. The CDR3 spans 14 residues. The sample comes from a study of T cell changes during pregnancy in multiple sclerosis. This table comes from immunoSEQ multiplex PCR, and its TCRdb copy is limited to in-frame clones, with some not included. The sample includes fewer than 70,000 clones, roughly 90% of them seen just once. Sequences were derived from peripheral blood, sampled in the second trimester of pregnancy. The receptor was isolated from a female donor in good health, enrolled as a control in a pregnancy study. This chain connects TRBV29-1 to TRBJ2-4, with D tentatively TRBD2 (5 bases). CDR3 sequence reads: CSVVSGLAKNIQYF. In DNA, the CDR3 is TGCAGCGTTGTCAGCGGTTTGGCCAAAAACATTCAGTACTTC.